The 29 T cell receptor beta chains reported below all come from one sample, sequenced in a study of T-cell memory formation after mild COVID-19. TCRdb re-called the 5' RACE reads through MiXCR, storing one row per CDR3 protein. The sample has over 450,000 distinct CDR3 sequences, about a fifth seen once. The sequenced sample consisted of PBMCs or a T cell subset sorted from them (not recorded which). The receptors stem from an adult woman who had mild COVID-19 (a few samples of this study predate the infection). Cell type and time point are not known.

This chain uses TRBV6-5 with TRBJ2-7; 9 bases align to TRBD1. CDR1 is MNHEY and CDR2 is SVGAGI in the germline V gene. The CDR3 is 14 amino acids. Trimming took 2 bases from V and 5 from J; bases not matched to a gene: 4. The DNA of the CDR3 is TGTGCCAGCAGTTACGGACAGGGGTTAGACGAGCAGTACTTC. It translates to CASSYGQGLDEQYF.

The J gene is TRBJ2-2, the V gene TRBV18; D tentatively reads TRBD1 or TRBD2 (5 bases each). V lost 3 bases, J lost 0 bases, and 8 bases lay in between. Per the germline V gene, CDR1 is KGHSH and CDR2 is LQKENI. The CDR3 extends over 15 amino acids. This CDR3 is CASSPGRPNTGELFF. The CDR3 DNA sequence: TGTGCCAGCTCACCGGGACGGCCGAACACCGGGGAGCTGTTTTTT.

The CDR3 here is CASSLEARGGLGEQFF. For the CDR3, the DNA is TGCGCCAGCAGCCTAGAGGCGCGGGGGGGCCTAGGTGAGCAGTTCTTC. This chain connects TRBV5-1 to TRBJ2-1; 9 positions match TRBD2. V lost 4 bases to trimming and J lost 9 bases; unmatched junction nucleotides: 14. The CDR3 is 16 amino acids. Germline CDR1 reads SGHRS; CDR2 reads YFSETQ.

This sequence joins TRBV7-9 and TRBJ1-1, with D possibly matching TRBD1 (5 bases). Germline assignment: CDR1 SEHNR and CDR2 FQNEAQ (reference sequence). This CDR3 is 15 amino acids long. Trimming left V 7 bases short and J 1 base short, with 16 bases between. The CDR3 region is CASTLGQGTNTEAFF. In DNA form, the CDR3 reads TGTGCCAGCACATTAGGGCAGGGAACGAACACTGAAGCTTTCTTT.

This clonotype was seen at least ten times. J is TRBJ1-1 and V is TRBV5-1; maybe TRBD1 (5 bases). The CDR3 spans 16 residues. CDR1 and CDR2 from the germline V gene are SGHRS and YFSETQ. Trimming took off 5 bases at V and 1 base at J, with 18 bases between the two ends. The CDR3 protein is CASRPLSVGGNTEAFF. DNA for the CDR3: TGCGCCAGCAGGCCCTTGTCCGTTGGGGGGAACACTGAAGCTTTCTTT.

In nucleotides, the CDR3 is TGTGCCAGCAGGCCCGGAAGGGGAGCCTATGGCTACACCTTC. It specifies CASRPGRGAYGYTF. This chain connects TRBV27 to TRBJ1-2, with D perhaps TRBD1 (5 bases). Looked up from germline, CDR1 is MNHEY and CDR2 is SMNVEV (reference sequence). V lost 6 bases to trimming and J lost 4 bases, with 15 bases between them. This CDR3 is 14 amino acids long.

This clonotype was seen a handful of times. The chain joins TRBV15 to TRBJ2-7; D unresolved. CDR1 and CDR2 (germline): LNHNV, YYDKDF (reference sequence). Trimming took off 4 bases at V and 6 bases at J, with 16 bases between the two ends. This CDR3 has 14 residues. CDR3 DNA: TGTGCCACCAGCAAGATACCCCCAGCCTCCGAGCAGTACTTC. Translating it yields CATSKIPPASEQYF.

This clonotype was counted a few times. The chain recombines TRBV3-1 with TRBJ2-7; D ambiguous. V lost 4 bases and J lost 0, with 16 bases in between. This CDR3 spans 16 amino acids. CDR1 LGHDT and CDR2 YNNKEL come from the germline V gene (reference sequence). In DNA, the CDR3 is TGTGCCAGCAGCCCTATTATCAGCAGTAGCTCCTACGAGCAGTACTTC. The encoded protein is CASSPIISSSSYEQYF.

The sample holds a few counts of this clonotype. The chain carries TRBV7-9 and TRBJ2-3; a weak D match, TRBD2 (7 bases). V gave up 8 bases and J gave up 3 bases, with 12 bases separating them. CDR1 and CDR2 from the germline V gene are SEHNR and FQNEAQ (reference sequence). The CDR3 totals 13 residues. CDR3 sequence (DNA): TGTGCCAGCCGCGGGGGCAAGACAGATACGCAGTATTTT. Protein product: CASRGGKTDTQYF.

The V and J genes are TRBV19 and TRBJ2-1; a possible D gene is TRBD1 (5 bases). Germline V CDR1 and CDR2: LNHDA, SQIVND (reference sequence). The CDR3 totals 15 residues. V lost 6 bases to trimming and J lost 4 bases, with 16 bases between them. The CDR3 nucleotides are TGTGCCAGTAGAAAATCAAGGGGATCGTACAATGAGCAGTTCTTC. It codes for CASRKSRGSYNEQFF. Full variable domain (remainder filled in from reference TRBV19 and TRBJ2-1): DGGITQSPKYLFRKEGQNVTLSCEQNLNHDAMYWYRQDPGQGLRLIYYSQIVNDFQKGDIAEGYSVSREKKESFPLTVTSAQKNPTAFYLCASRKSRGSYNEQFFGPGTRLTVL.

The chain combines TRBV7-2 with TRBJ2-2; D is unresolved. The V end was cut by 1 base, the J end by 0 bases, with 15 bases between. The length of the CDR3 is 18 residues. Germline-derived CDR1 and CDR2 are SGHTA and FQGNSA. The CDR3 loop reads CASSLGEAGYANTGELFF. CDR3 coding DNA: TGTGCCAGCAGCTTAGGAGAGGCAGGTTACGCGAACACCGGGGAGCTGTTTTTT. The full variable domain, completed using reference TRBV7-2 and TRBJ2-2, is GAGVSQSPSNKVTEKGKDVELRCDPISGHTALYWYRQSLGQGLEFLIYFQGNSAPDKSGLPSDRFSAERTGGSVSTLTIQRTQQEDSAVYLCASSLGEAGYANTGELFFGEGSRLTVL.

The chain is built from TRBV7-9 and TRBJ2-7; a weak D match, TRBD1 (5 bases). The V gene's germline CDR1 is SEHNR and CDR2 FQNEAQ (reference sequence). The CDR3 contains 15 residues. The V gene lost 2 bases and the J gene lost 5 bases, with 16 bases spanning the gap. This CDR3 is CASSLSRAYPDEQYF. The CDR3 bases are TGTGCCAGCAGCTTAAGCAGGGCTTACCCGGACGAGCAGTACTTC.

This clonotype was seen only a few times. The V and J genes are TRBV24-1 and TRBJ1-5; 9 bases fit TRBD1. The V gene end was trimmed by 3 bases and the J gene end by 3 bases; junction bases not matched to a gene: 5. This CDR3 is built from 16 residues. Germline values: CDR1 KGHDR, CDR2 SFDVKD. The CDR3: CATSDRTGVDNQPQHF. The CDR3 DNA is TGTGCCACCAGTGATCGGACAGGGGTAGACAATCAGCCCCAGCATTTT.

This sequence joins TRBV19 and TRBJ1-1; 10 bases map to TRBD1. Germline trimming cut 8 bases from V and 6 bases from J; bases unmatched to any gene: 9. The CDR3 consists of 14 residues. From germline, CDR1 is LNHDA and CDR2 SQIVND (reference sequence). CDR3 sequence: CASLNRDRGSEAFF. CDR3 in DNA: TGTGCCAGTCTGAACCGGGACAGGGGATCTGAAGCTTTCTTT.

The CDR3 spells CASSQLSGALAFF. In DNA form, the CDR3 reads TGTGCCAGCAGCCAACTCTCCGGGGCTCTAGCTTTCTTT. The J gene is TRBJ1-1, the V gene TRBV14, with D tentatively TRBD1 (5 bases). Germline V gene data show CDR1 as SGHDN and CDR2 as FVKESK. V shed 2 bases and J shed 10 bases, with 14 bases lying between them. The CDR3 consists of 13 residues.

This clonotype was counted a few times. The genes are TRBV7-2 and TRBJ2-7, with TRBD2 identical over 9 bases. Germline V gene data show CDR1 as SGHTA and CDR2 as FQGNSA. This CDR3 has 14 amino acids. J gave up 3 bases and V 4 bases, and 4 bases lay outside the gene matches. CDR3 sequence (DNA): TGTGCCAGCAGCTCGACTAGCGGAGTCTACGAGCAGTACTTC. Amino acids: CASSSTSGVYEQYF.

A single count supports this clonotype. The CDR3 protein is CASSEATATDTQYF. The CDR3 nucleotides are TGTGCCAGCAGTGAAGCGACAGCCACAGATACGCAGTATTTT. The gene calls are TRBV2 and TRBJ2-3, with D possibly TRBD1 on 5 matching bases. The CDR3 length is 14 residues. V lost 0 bases, J lost 2 bases, and 6 bases lay in between. CDR1 is SNHLY and CDR2 is FYNNEI in the germline V gene. Drawing the rest from reference TRBV2 and TRBJ2-3, the complete variable domain is EPEVTQTPSHQVTQMGQEVILRCVPISNHLYFYWYRQILGQKVEFLVSFYNNEISEKSEIFDDQFSVERPDGSNFTLKIRSTKLEDSAMYFCASSEATATDTQYFGPGTRLTVL.

The sample holds a few counts of this clonotype. This rearrangement joins TRBV24-1 to TRBJ2-5; D gene uncertain. CDR3 length: 16 residues. The V gene's germline CDR1 is KGHDR and CDR2 SFDVKD. Trimming left V 1 base short and J 0 bases short, with 11 bases between. CDR3 coding DNA: TGTGCCACCAGTGATTTTAGCACAGCGTACCAAGAGACCCAGTACTTC. The encoded protein is CATSDFSTAYQETQYF.

The V gene is TRBV12-3 or TRBV12-4, the J gene TRBJ1-5, with 10 bases lining up with TRBD1. The CDR3 sequence is 17 residues long. The trim removed 6 bases at V and 5 bases at J, leaving 13 bases unmatched. The chain's CDR3 is CASRQTGGGHSYQPQHF. The DNA for the CDR3 is TGTGCCAGCAGGCAGACAGGGGGCGGCCATTCCTATCAGCCCCAGCATTTT.

This sequence joins TRBV6-2 or TRBV6-3 and TRBJ2-7; D might be TRBD1 or TRBD2, each matching 5 bases. With 2 bases removed from V and 5 bases from J, the gap between germline ends came to 10 bases. CDR1 and CDR2 from the germline V gene are MNHEY and SVGEGT. The CDR3 is 13 amino acids. The CDR3 DNA is TGTGCCAGCAGTTACGGGGCTAGCCACGAGCAGTACTTC. It codes for CASSYGASHEQYF.

This chain links TRBV6-5 with TRBJ1-2; TRBD1 matches 8 bases. The CDR3 sequence is 16 residues long. Germline V gene sequence: CDR1 MNHEY, CDR2 SVGAGI. V dropped 4 bases and J dropped 8; count of bases not matched to a gene: 15. The CDR3: CASSSATGGEVLGYTF. DNA for the CDR3: TGTGCCAGCAGTTCCGCCACAGGGGGGGAAGTGCTAGGCTACACCTTC.

This clonotype was recorded a few times. V usage is TRBV7-9 and J usage is TRBJ2-6; no clear D gene. The CDR3 has 13 residues. Per germline, CDR1 SEHNR and CDR2 FQNEAQ (reference sequence). V shed 7 bases and J shed 0 bases, with 4 bases lying between them. CDR3 sequence reads: CASTLSGANVLTF. The DNA for the CDR3 is TGTGCCAGCACCCTCTCTGGGGCCAACGTCCTGACTTTC.

The V call is TRBV9, the J call TRBJ1-2; D not certain. The germline CDR1 and CDR2 sequences are SGDLS and YYNGEE. V lost 3 bases, J lost 4 bases, and 10 bases lay in between. The CDR3 sequence is 13 residues long. CDR3 DNA sequence: TGTGCCAGCAGCGATGGGCGGAGCTATGGCTACACCTTC. Protein sequence: CASSDGRSYGYTF.

This clonotype was seen only a few times. The genes are TRBV5-1 and TRBJ2-2; D might be TRBD1 (6 bases). Between the trimmed V and J ends, which lost 0 bases and 0 bases, there was a span of 15 bases. From germline, CDR1 is SGHRS and CDR2 YFSETQ. CDR3 length equals 18 residues. CDR3 loop: CASSLVARGAPNTGELFF. In DNA form, the CDR3 reads TGCGCCAGCAGCTTGGTGGCCAGGGGAGCACCGAACACCGGGGAGCTGTTTTTT.

The CDR3 region is CASSTRDIQYF. For the CDR3, the DNA is TGTGCCAGCAGTACGCGGGACATTCAGTACTTC. The chain carries TRBV6-2 or TRBV6-3 and TRBJ2-4, with D tentatively TRBD2 (5 bases). Trimming took 5 bases from V and 8 from J, leaving 7 bases between them. The CDR3 consists of 11 residues. Germline CDR1 MNHEY, CDR2 SVGEGT.

This clonotype was detected a few times. The chain links TRBV12-3 or TRBV12-4 to TRBJ1-1; no definite D call. V lost 5 bases and J 0 bases, leaving 10 bases between the germline ends. The CDR3 has 14 amino acids. Here the CDR3 DNA reads TGTGCCAGCAGTCCGCCGCCCATGAACACTGAAGCTTTCTTT. Protein sequence: CASSPPPMNTEAFF.

This chain uses TRBV6-6 with TRBJ2-7; D possibly corresponds to TRBD2 (5 bases). The germline CDR1 and CDR2 sequences are MNHNY and SVGAGI (reference sequence). This CDR3 comprises 16 residues. Trimming took off 2 bases at V and 5 bases at J, with 19 bases between the two ends. CDR3 nucleotides: TGTGCCAGCAGTTACCCGGAGAGGGCCCTTCCTAACGAGCAGTACTTC. It is translated as CASSYPERALPNEQYF.

J is TRBJ1-5 and V is TRBV15; D gene unclear. Germline V gene sequence: CDR1 LNHNV, CDR2 YYDKDF (reference sequence). V was shortened by 2 bases and J by 0 bases, with 8 bases between the two germline ends. This CDR3 region has 15 residues. CDR3 amino acids: CATSRYSYSNQPQHF. Written as DNA, the CDR3 is TGTGCCACCAGCAGATACTCTTATAGCAATCAGCCCCAGCATTTT.

This clonotype was detected many times. The chain uses TRBV29-1 and TRBJ2-2; no firm D call. CDR3 length: 14 amino acids. In germline, CDR1 is SQVTM, CDR2 ANQGSEA. Trimming removed 0 bases at V and 5 bases at J, with 10 bases between. The DNA for the CDR3 is TGCAGCGTTGAAGATCTAATGGAAACCGGGGAGCTGTTTTTT. Protein: CSVEDLMETGELFF.